This T cell receptor beta chain was identified in a study of T cell responses to AZD1222 COVID-19 vaccine. At the level of the study: The analysis combined second doses at about 4 or about 12 weeks. Study-wide results and caveats: The CD4 TCRs associated with vaccination extended across spike and predominated at 160-218 and 743-854. Donor demographics were predominantly white British with a female majority; clonal diversity may be underestimated.

As regards this clone: Antigen specificity is unknown.

Some clones are missing from TCRdb's copy, which holds only in-frame ones; the method was immunoSEQ multiplex PCR. The table has some 200,000 clones, roughly 90% seen once; the top ten hold 0.95% to 1%. Germline assignment: CDR1 MNHNS and CDR2 SASEGT. The CDR3 runs to 15 residues. Trimming took 3 bases from V and 0 from J, leaving 11 bases between them. This TCR was sampled from an adult in good health. The chain links TRBV6-1 to TRBJ1-1; the D gene is possibly TRBD1 (6 bases). This sample comprised peripheral blood, obtained on day 0 of AZD1222 vaccination. The CDR3 DNA is TGTGCCAGCAGTGATTCGGACAGCATGAACACTGAAGCTTTCTTT. Translation: CASSDSDSMNTEAFF.